The clone carrying this TCR beta chain was detected a few times. Its cognate antigen is unknown. The sample originates from a study of cytomegalovirus exposure and HLA in healthy donors. In the study overall: Early released data comprised 80 million to 100 million unique TCRs from HLA-typed donors.

The study, taken as a whole, reports: Upon later analysis, TCR association rates were observed to vary by HLA locus, being highest for DRB1 and lowest for HLA-C. The sole available immune exposure information was CMV serostatus. The later analysis indicated that the majority of CMV-associated TCR beta chains appeared HLA-restricted.

The J segment lost 1 base and the V segment lost 3 bases, leaving 6 bases of the junction unmatched. The CDR3 is 16 residues long. Germline loops: CDR1 SGDLS, CDR2 YYNGEE. 60 Vbeta and 13 Jbeta primers were used in PCR. Assay used: immunoSEQ multiplex PCR; TCRdb lists only in-frame clones, some missing. The sample gives over 150,000 clones, around 68% of which show up once; approximately 2.8% is in the top ten. The TCR originated in a woman aged 35 to 49 in good health and CMV-seropositive. Sequenced material: PBMCs. The genes are TRBV9 and TRBJ2-2, with 7 bases that match TRBD2. CDR3: CASSASGRGNTGELFF. CDR3 nucleotide sequence: TGTGCCAGCAGCGCCTCGGGGAGGGGGAACACCGGGGAGCTGTTTTTT. Using reference TRBV9 and TRBJ2-2 for the parts outside the CDR3, the full variable domain is DSGVTQTPKHLITATGQRVTLRCSPRSGDLSVYWYQQSLDQGLQFLIQYYNGEERAKGNILERFSAQQFPDLHSELNLSSLELGDSALYFCASSASGRGNTGELFFGEGSRLTVL.